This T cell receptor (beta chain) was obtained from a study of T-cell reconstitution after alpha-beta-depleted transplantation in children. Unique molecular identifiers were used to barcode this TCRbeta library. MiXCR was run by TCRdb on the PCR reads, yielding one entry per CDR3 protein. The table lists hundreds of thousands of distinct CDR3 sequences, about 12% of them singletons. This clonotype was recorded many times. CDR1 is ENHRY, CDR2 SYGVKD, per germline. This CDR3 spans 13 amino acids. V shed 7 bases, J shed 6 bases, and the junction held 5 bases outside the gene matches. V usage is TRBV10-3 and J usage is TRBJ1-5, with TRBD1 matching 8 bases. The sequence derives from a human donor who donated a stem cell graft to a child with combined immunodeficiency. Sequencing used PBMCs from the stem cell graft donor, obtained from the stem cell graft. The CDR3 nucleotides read TGTGCCATCACCCCCGGACAGGGTCAGCCCCAGCATTTT. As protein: CAITPGQGQPQHF.